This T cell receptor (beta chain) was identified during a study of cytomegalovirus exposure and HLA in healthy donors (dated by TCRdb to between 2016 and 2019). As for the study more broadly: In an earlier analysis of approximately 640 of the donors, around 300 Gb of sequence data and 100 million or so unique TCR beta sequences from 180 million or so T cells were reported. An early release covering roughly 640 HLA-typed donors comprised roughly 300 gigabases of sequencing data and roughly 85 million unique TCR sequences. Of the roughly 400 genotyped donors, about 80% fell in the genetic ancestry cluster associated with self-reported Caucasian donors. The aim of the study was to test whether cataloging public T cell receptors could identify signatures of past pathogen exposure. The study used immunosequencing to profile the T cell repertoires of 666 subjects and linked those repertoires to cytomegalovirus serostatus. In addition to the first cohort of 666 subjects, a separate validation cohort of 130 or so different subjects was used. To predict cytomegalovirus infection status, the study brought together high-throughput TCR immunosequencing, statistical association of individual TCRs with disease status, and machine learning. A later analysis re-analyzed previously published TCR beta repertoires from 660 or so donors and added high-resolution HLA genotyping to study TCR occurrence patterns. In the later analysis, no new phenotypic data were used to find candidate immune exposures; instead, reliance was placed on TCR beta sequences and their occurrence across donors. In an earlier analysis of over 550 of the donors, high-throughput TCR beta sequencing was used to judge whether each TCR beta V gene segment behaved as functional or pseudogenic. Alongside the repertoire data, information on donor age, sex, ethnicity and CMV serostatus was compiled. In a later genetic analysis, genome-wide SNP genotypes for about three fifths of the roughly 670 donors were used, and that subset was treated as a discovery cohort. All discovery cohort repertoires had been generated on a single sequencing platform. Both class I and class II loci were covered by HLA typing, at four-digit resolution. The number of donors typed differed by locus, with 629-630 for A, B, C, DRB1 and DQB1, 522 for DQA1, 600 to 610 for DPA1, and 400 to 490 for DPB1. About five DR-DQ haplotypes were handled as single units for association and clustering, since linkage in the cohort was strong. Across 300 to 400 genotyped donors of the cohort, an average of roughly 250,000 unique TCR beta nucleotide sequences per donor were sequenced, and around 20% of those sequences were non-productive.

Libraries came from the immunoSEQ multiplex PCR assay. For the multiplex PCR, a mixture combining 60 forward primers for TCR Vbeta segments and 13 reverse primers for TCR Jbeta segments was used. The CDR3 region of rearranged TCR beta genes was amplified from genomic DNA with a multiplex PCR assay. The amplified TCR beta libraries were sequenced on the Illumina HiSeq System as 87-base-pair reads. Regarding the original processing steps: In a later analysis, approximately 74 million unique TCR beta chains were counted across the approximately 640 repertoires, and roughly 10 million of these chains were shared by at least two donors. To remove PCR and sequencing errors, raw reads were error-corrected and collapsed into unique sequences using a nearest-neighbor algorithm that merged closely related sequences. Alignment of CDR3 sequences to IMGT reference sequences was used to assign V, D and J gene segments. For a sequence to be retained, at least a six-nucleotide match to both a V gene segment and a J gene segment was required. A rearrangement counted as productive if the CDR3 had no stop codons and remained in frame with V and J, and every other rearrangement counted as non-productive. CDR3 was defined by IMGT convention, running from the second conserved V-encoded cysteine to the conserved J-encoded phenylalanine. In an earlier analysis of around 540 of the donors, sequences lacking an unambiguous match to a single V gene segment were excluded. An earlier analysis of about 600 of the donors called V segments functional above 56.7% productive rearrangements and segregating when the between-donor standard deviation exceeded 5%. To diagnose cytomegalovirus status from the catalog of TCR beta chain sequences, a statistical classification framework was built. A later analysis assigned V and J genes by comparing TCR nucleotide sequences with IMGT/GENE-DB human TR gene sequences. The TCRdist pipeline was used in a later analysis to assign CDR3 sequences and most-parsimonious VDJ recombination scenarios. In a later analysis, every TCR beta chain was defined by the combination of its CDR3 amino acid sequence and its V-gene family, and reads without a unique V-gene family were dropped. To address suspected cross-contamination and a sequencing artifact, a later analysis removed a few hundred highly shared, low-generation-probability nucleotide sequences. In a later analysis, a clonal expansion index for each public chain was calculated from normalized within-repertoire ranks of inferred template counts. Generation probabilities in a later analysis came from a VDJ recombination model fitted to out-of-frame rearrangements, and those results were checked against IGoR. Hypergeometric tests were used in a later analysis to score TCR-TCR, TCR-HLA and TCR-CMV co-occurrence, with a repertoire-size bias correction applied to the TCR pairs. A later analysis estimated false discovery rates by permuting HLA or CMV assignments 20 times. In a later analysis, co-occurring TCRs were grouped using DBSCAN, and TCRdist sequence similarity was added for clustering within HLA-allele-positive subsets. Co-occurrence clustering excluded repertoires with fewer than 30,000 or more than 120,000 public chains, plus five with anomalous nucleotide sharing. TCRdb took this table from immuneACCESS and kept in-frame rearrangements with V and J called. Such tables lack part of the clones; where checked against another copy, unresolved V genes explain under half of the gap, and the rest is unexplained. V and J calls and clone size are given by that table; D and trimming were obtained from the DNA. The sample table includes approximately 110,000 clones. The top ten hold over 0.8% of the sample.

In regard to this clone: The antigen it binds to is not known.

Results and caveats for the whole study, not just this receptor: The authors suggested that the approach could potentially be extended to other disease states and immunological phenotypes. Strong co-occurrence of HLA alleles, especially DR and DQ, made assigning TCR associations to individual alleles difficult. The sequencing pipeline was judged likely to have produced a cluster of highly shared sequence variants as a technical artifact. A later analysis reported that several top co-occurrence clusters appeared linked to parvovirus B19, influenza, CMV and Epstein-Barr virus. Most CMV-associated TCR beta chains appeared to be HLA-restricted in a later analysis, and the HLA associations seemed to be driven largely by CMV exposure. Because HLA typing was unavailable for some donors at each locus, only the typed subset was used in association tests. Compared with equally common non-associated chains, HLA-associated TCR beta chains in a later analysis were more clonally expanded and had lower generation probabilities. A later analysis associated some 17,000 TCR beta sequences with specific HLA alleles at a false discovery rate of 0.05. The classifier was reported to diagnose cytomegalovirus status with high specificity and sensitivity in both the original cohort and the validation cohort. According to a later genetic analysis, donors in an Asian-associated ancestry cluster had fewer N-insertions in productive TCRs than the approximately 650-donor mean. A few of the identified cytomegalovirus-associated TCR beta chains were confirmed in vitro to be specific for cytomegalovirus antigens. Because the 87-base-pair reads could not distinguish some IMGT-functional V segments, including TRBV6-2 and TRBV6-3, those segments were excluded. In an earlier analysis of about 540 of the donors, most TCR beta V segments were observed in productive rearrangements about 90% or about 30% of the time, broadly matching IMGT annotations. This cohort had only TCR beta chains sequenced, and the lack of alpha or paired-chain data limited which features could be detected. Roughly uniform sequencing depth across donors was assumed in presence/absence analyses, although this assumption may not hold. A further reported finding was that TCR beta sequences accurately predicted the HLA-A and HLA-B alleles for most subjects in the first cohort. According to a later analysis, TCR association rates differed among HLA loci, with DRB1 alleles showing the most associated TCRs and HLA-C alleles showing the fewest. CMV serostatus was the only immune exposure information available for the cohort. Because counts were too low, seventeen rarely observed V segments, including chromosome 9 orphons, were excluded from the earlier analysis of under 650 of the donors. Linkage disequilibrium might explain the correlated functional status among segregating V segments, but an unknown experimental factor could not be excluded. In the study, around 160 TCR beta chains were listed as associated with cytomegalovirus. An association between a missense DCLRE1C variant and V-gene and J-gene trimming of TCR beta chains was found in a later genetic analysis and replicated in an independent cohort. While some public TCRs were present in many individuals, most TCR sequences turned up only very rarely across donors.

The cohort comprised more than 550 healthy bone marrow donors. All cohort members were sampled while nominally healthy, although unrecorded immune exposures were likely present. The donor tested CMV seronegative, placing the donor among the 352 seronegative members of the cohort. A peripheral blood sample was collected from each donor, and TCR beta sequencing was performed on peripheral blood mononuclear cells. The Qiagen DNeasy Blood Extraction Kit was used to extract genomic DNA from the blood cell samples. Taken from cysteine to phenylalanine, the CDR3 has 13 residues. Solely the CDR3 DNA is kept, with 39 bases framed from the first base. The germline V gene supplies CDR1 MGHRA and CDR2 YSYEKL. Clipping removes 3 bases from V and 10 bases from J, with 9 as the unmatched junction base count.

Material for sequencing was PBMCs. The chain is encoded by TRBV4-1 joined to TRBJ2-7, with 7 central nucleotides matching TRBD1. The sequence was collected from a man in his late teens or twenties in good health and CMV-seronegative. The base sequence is TGCGCCAGCAGCCAGCAGAGGGGGCGGCATCAGTACTTC. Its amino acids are CASSQQRGRHQYF.